This TCR beta chain appears in the sequencing data of a study of cytomegalovirus exposure and HLA in healthy donors. A remark on this clone: Its antigen is not known. The germline gene is not matched at one end of the junction; a read error may be the cause.

PCR involved 60 Vbeta and 13 Jbeta primers. The protocol was immunoSEQ multiplex PCR, while the TCRdb copy is restricted to in-frame clones and leaves out a portion. The sample lists around 99,000 clones, more than 65% occurring once. Per germline, CDR1 DFQATT and CDR2 SNEGSKA (reference sequence). The CDR3 contains 8 residues. Whole-study results and caveats: V- and J-gene trimming of TCR beta was linked (in a later analysis) to a missense DCLRE1C variant.

The source of this sequence is a male donor in good health and CMV-seronegative. The chain recombines TRBV20-1 with TRBJ1-1; no clear D. Material: PBMCs. CDR3: CSAKFRIF. Written as DNA, the CDR3 is TGCAGTGCTAAGTTCAGAATCTTT.